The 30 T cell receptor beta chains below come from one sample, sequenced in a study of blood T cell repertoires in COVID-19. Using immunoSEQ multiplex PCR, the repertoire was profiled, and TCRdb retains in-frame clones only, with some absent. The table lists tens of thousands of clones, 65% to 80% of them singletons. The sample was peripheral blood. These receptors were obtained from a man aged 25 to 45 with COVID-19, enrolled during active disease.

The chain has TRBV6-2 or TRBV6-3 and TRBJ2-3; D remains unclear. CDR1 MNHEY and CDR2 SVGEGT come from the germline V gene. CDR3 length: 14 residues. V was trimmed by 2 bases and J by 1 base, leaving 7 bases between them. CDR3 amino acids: CASSYGQGTDTQYF. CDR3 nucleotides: TGTGCCAGCAGTTACGGGCAGGGCACAGATACGCAGTATTTT.

This CDR3 reads CASSFTRFEQFF. CDR3 coding DNA: TGTGCCAGCAGTTTCACTAGATTTGAGCAGTTCTTC. The rearrangement joins TRBV6-1 to TRBJ2-1; D may be TRBD2 (5 bases). Per germline, CDR1 MNHNS and CDR2 SASEGT. The CDR3 contains 12 residues. The germline V and J ends were trimmed by 5 bases and 9 bases, with 11 bases remaining between them.

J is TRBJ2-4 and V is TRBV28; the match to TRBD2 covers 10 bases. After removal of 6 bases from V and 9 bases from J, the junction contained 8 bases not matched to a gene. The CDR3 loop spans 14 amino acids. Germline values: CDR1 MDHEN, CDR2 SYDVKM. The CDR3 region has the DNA TGTGCCAGCAGCCCAGCGGGAGGGCGGAGCATTCAGTACTTC. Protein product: CASSPAGGRSIQYF.

The CDR3: CAWSDGTSGRAGQETQYF. CDR3 nucleotides: TGTGCCTGGAGTGACGGGACTAGCGGGAGGGCCGGGCAAGAGACCCAGTACTTC. The V and J genes are TRBV30 and TRBJ2-5, with TRBD2 matching 16 bases. V dropped 1 base and J dropped 2; count of bases not matched to a gene: 7. Germline CDR1 and CDR2: GTSNPN and SVGIG (reference sequence). This CDR3 is 18 amino acids long.

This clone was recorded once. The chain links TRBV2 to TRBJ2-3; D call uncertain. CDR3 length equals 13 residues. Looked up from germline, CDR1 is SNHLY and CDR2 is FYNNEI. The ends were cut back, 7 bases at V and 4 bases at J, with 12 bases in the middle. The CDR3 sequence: CASKIRESDTQYF. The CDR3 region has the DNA TGTGCCAGCAAAATCCGTGAGTCAGATACGCAGTATTTT.

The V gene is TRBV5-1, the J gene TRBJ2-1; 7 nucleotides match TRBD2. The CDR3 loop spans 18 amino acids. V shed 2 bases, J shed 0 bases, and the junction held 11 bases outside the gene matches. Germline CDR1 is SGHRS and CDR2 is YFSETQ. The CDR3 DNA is TGCGCCAGCAGCTTTCTCGCGGGAGTCCTAAACTCCTACAATGAGCAGTTCTTC. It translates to CASSFLAGVLNSYNEQFF.

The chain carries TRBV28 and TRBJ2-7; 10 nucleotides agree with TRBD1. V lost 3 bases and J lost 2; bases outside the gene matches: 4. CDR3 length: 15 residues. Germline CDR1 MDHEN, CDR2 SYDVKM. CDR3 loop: CASSFGTGAPYEQYF. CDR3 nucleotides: TGTGCCAGCAGTTTCGGGACAGGGGCCCCCTACGAGCAGTACTTC. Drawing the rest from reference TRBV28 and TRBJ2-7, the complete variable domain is DVKVTQSSRYLVKRTGEKVFLECVQDMDHENMFWYRQDPGLGLRLIYFSYDVKMKEKGDIPEGYSVSREKKERFSLILESASTNQTSMYLCASSFGTGAPYEQYFGPGTRLTVT.

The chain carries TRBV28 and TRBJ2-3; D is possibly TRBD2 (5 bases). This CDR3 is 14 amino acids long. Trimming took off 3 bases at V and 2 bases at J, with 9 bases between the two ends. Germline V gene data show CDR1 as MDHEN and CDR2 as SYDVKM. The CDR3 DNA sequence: TGTGCCAGCAGTTTCGGACTTGCCACAGATACGCAGTATTTT. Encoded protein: CASSFGLATDTQYF.

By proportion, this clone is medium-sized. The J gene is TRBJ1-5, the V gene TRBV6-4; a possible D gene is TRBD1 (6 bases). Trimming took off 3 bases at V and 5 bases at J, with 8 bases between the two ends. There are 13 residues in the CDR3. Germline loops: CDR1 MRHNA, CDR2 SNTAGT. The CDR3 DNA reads TGTGCCAGCAGTGAAACAGGGTATCAGCCCCAGCATTTT. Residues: CASSETGYQPQHF.

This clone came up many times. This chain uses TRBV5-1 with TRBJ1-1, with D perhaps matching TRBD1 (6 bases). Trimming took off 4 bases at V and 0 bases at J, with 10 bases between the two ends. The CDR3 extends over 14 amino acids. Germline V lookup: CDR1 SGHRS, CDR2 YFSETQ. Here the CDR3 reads CASSRDNMNTEAFF. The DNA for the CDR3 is TGCGCCAGCAGCCGGGACAACATGAACACTGAAGCTTTCTTT.

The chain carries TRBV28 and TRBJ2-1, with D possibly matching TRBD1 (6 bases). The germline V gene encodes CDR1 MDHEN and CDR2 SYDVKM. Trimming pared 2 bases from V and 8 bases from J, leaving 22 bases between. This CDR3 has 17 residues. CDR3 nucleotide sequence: TGTGCCAGCAGTTTAGAGGTTTTTACAGGGAAAATAGATGAGCAGTTCTTC. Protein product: CASSLEVFTGKIDEQFF.

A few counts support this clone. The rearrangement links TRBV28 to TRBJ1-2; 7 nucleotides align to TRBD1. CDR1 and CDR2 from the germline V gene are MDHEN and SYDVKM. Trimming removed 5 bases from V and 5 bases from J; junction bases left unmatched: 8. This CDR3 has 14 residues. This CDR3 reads CASSNRGQPYGYTF. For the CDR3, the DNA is TGTGCCAGCAGTAACCGGGGACAGCCTTATGGCTACACCTTC.

CDR3 in amino acids: CASSVEENPAANEKLFF. CDR3 nucleotide sequence: TGTGCCAGCAGCGTAGAGGAGAATCCGGCAGCTAATGAAAAACTGTTTTTT. The rearrangement links TRBV9 to TRBJ1-4; D remains ambiguous. V was trimmed by 0 bases and J by 3 bases, leaving 15 bases between them. CDR3 length equals 17 residues. Germline V gene sequence: CDR1 SGDLS, CDR2 YYNGEE.

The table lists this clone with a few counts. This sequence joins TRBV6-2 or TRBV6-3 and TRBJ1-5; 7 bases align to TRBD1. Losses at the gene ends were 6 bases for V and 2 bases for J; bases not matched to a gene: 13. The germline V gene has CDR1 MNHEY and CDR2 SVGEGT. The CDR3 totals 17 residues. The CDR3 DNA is TGTGCCAGCAGCCGGACGACAGGGCCTAAGGGCAATCAGCCCCAGCATTTT. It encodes CASSRTTGPKGNQPQHF.

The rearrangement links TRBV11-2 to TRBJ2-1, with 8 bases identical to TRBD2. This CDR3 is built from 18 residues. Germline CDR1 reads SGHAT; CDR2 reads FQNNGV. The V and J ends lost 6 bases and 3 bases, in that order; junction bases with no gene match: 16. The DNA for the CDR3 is TGTGCCAGCAGGGGAGGCGGGGGGCGCGGGCTAGGCTACAATGAGCAGTTCTTC. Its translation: CASRGGGGRGLGYNEQFF.

The DNA of the CDR3 is TGCGCCAGCAGCCAAGAGGTGGCTAGCGGGAGGAGGAATGAGCAGTTCTTC. This sequence encodes CASSQEVASGRRNEQFF. The chain carries TRBV4-1 and TRBJ2-1; the match to TRBD2 covers 11 bases. The trim removed 0 bases at V and 7 bases at J, leaving 8 bases unmatched. In germline, CDR1 is MGHRA, CDR2 YSYEKL. CDR3 size: 17 residues.

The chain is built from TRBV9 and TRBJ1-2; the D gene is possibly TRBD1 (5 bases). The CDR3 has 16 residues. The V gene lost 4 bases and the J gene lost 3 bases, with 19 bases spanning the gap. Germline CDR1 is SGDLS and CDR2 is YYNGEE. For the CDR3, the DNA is TGTGCCAGCAGCTTTGGGGGGTCGGCCTATGACTATGGCTACACCTTC. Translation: CASSFGGSAYDYGYTF.

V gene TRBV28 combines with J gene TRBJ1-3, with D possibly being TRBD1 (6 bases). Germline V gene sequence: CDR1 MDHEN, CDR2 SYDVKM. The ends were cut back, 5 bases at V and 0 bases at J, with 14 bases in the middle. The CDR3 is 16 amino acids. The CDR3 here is CASSRDTKYSGNTIYF. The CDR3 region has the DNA TGTGCCAGCAGTAGGGACACTAAATACTCTGGAAACACCATATATTTT.

CDR3 sequence: CASSPQRGLLFF. In nucleotides, the CDR3 is TGTGCCAGCAGCCCCCAACGGGGACTACTCTTCTTC. This chain links TRBV13 with TRBJ2-1; 7 bases line up with TRBD2. Trimming cost V 5 bases and J 16 bases; bases outside gene matches: 11. The CDR3 has 12 amino acids. From germline, CDR1 is PRHDT and CDR2 FYEKMQ (reference sequence).

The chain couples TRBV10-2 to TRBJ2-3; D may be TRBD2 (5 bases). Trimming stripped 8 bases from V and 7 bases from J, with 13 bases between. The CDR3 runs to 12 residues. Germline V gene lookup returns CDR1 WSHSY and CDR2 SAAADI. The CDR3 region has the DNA TGCGCCAGCGGGCCAGTCGGGAATACGCAGTATTTT. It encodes CASGPVGNTQYF.

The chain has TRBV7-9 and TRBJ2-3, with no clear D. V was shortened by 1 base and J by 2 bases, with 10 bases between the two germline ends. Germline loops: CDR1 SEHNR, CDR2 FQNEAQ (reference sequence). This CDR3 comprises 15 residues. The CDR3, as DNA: TGTGCCAGCAGCTTAGAGAGTCCGCTCACAGATACGCAGTATTTT. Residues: CASSLESPLTDTQYF.

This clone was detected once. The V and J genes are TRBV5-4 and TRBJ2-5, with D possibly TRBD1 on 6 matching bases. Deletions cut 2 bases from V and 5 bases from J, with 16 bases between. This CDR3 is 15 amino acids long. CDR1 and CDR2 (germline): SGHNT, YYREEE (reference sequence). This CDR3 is CASSFRQGLGETQYF. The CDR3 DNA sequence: TGTGCCAGCAGCTTCCGGCAGGGGCTGGGGGAGACCCAGTACTTC.

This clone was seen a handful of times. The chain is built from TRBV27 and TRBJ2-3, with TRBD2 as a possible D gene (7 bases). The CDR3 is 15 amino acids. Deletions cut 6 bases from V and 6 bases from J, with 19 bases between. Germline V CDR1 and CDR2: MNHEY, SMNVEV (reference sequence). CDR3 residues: CASSPRTRGGDTQYF. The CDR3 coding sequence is TGTGCCAGCAGCCCGAGGACTAGAGGGGGGGATACGCAGTATTTT.

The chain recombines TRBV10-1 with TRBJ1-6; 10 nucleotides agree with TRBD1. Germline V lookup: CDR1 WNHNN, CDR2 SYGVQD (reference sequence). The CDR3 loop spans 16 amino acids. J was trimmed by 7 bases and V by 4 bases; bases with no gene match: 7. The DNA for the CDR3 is TGCGCCAGCAGTGCACCGACGGGACAGGGGAATTCACCCCTCCACTTT. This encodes CASSAPTGQGNSPLHF.

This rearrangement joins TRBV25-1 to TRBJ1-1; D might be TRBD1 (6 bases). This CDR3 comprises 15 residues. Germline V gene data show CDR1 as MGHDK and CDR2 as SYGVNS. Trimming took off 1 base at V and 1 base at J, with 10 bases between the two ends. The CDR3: CASSEWGRGNTEAFF. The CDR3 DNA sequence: TGTGCCAGCAGTGAATGGGGCAGGGGGAACACTGAAGCTTTCTTT.

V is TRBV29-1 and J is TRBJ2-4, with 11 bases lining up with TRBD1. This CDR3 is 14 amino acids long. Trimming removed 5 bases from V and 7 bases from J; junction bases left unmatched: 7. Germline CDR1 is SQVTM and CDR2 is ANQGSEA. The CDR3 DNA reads TGCAGCGTTAAGGGACAGGGGGTTTGGAACATTCAGTACTTC. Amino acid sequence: CSVKGQGVWNIQYF.

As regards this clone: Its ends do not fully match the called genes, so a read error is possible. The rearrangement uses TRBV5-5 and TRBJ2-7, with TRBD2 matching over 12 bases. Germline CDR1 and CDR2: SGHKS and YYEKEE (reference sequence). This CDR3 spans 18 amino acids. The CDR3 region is CASSFRLAGGRGIYEQYF. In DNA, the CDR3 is TGCGCCAGCAGCTTTCGGCTAGCGGGGGGGCGGGGGATTTACGAGCAGTACTTC.

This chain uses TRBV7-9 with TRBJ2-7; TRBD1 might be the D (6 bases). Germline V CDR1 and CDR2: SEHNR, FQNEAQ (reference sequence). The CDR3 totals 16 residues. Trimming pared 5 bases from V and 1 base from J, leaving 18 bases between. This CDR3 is CASSTDTRQVSYEQYF. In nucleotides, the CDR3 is TGTGCCAGCAGCACCGATACTCGACAGGTGTCCTACGAGCAGTACTTC.

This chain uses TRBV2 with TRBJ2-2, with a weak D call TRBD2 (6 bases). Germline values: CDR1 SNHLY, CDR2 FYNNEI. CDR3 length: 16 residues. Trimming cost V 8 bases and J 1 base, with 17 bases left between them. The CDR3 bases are TGTGCCAGCTCTGGGGCCGAGACTAGGAACACCGGGGAGCTGTTTTTT. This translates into CASSGAETRNTGELFF.

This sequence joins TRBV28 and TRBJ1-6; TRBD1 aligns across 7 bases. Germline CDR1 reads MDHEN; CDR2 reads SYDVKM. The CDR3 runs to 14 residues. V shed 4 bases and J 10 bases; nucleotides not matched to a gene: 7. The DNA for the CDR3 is TGTGCCAGCAGTTGTTGGGACAGTTGGTCACCCCTCCACTTT. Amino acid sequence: CASSCWDSWSPLHF.